Shown below are 24 T cell receptor beta chains from a single sample sequenced in a study of T cell repertoires in cytomegalovirus infection. Via MiXCR, TCRdb re-called the reads, giving one row per CDR3 protein. Of around 490,000 distinct CDR3 sequences detected, about 25% appear once; the ten largest clones hold 13%. The sample was PBMCs. The source is a human donor in good health (CMV status not recorded). Some clones in this sample may be carry-over from other donors' samples.

The V call is TRBV4-3, the J call TRBJ1-6, with a weak D call TRBD1 (5 bases). The V end was cut by 4 bases, the J end by 9 bases, with 25 bases between. There are 18 residues in the CDR3. Germline-derived CDR1 and CDR2 are LGHNA and YSLEER. The DNA for the CDR3 is TGCGCCAGCAGCCCTTCGGCCTCAGGGCCCGGGTCGTTTTCACCCCTCCACTTT. It is translated as CASSPSASGPGSFSPLHF.

In its sample, this clonotype was seen a few times. The chain couples TRBV6-2 or TRBV6-3 to TRBJ2-7; D not certain. Germline lookup yields CDR1 MNHEY and CDR2 SVGEGT. The CDR3 length is 11 residues. The V end was cut by 2 bases, the J end by 2 bases, with 1 base between. CDR3 bases: TGTGCCAGCAGTTACCCCTACGAGCAGTACTTC. Translation gives CASSYPYEQYF.

V gene TRBV19 combines with J gene TRBJ1-5; 9 bases are shared with TRBD1. After removal of 6 bases from V and 6 bases from J, the junction contained 12 bases not matched to a gene. Germline CDR1 is LNHDA and CDR2 is SQIVND (reference sequence). This CDR3 comprises 16 residues. The CDR3 DNA reads as TGTGCCAGTAGACCCCGTGTGGGACAGGGTAGTCAGCCCCAGCATTTT. Its translation is CASRPRVGQGSQPQHF.

This clonotype turned up a few times. The chain joins TRBV19 to TRBJ2-1, with 8 bases lining up with TRBD1. J lost 7 bases, V lost 5 bases, and 7 bases had no gene match. Germline V gives CDR1 LNHDA, CDR2 SQIVND (reference sequence). This CDR3 spans 14 amino acids. The CDR3 region is CASSETGVGNEQFF. In nucleotides, the CDR3 is TGTGCCAGTAGTGAGACAGGGGTTGGTAATGAGCAGTTCTTC.

This clonotype was counted only a few times. The chain carries TRBV6-2 or TRBV6-3 and TRBJ2-2; TRBD2 matches at 12 bases. V gave up 6 bases and J gave up 6 bases; unmatched junction bases: 11. Germline CDR1 is MNHEY and CDR2 is SVGEGT. The CDR3 is made up of 17 amino acids. This CDR3 is CASSTTSGRIGSGELFF. CDR3 nucleotide sequence: TGTGCCAGCAGCACCACTAGCGGGAGGATCGGATCCGGGGAGCTGTTTTTT.

This sequence joins TRBV7-3 and TRBJ2-2; a possible D gene is TRBD1 (5 bases). Per germline, CDR1 SGHTA and CDR2 FQGTGA. CDR3 length equals 16 residues. With 5 bases removed from V and 5 bases from J, the gap between germline ends came to 18 bases. CDR3 residues: CASSPFQGARTGELFF. The CDR3 DNA sequence: TGTGCCAGCAGCCCCTTTCAAGGGGCCAGGACCGGGGAGCTGTTTTTT. The full variable domain, rest sourced from reference TRBV7-3 and TRBJ2-2, is GAGVSQTPSNKVTEKGKYVELRCDPISGHTALYWYRQSLGQGPEFLIYFQGTGAADDSGLPNDRFFAVRPEGSVSTLKIQRTERGDSAVYLCASSPFQGARTGELFFGEGSRLTVL.

This clonotype was recorded many times. In nucleotides, the CDR3 is TGTGCCAGCAGCTTAGCGCCGGGGGGCTACACCTTC. Its protein product is CASSLAPGGYTF. The J gene is TRBJ1-2, the V gene TRBV7-2; D remains ambiguous. This CDR3 has 12 residues. Germline V gene lookup returns CDR1 SGHTA and CDR2 FQGNSA. V was cut by 0 bases and J by 8 bases, with 7 bases left in between.

V usage is TRBV28 and J usage is TRBJ2-1; TRBD1 or TRBD2 may be the D gene (5 bases each). The ends were cut back, 5 bases at V and 5 bases at J, with 13 bases in the middle. CDR3 length: 14 residues. The germline V gene encodes CDR1 MDHEN and CDR2 SYDVKM. The CDR3 is CASSPGTEDNEQFF. In DNA, the CDR3 is TGTGCCAGCAGTCCCGGGACGGAAGACAATGAGCAGTTCTTC.

The sample holds a few counts of this clonotype. This chain uses TRBV10-3 with TRBJ1-5; D might be TRBD1 (5 bases). Trimming left V 4 bases short and J 6 bases short, with 10 bases between. The germline V gene encodes CDR1 ENHRY and CDR2 SYGVKD. There are 13 residues in the CDR3. CDR3 coding DNA: TGTGCCATCAGTGTGGGGGGAGCTCAGCCCCAGCATTTT. It codes for CAISVGGAQPQHF.

V and J are TRBV20-1 and TRBJ2-5; TRBD2 matches 8 bases. CDR1 DFQATT and CDR2 SNEGSKA come from the germline V gene (reference sequence). This CDR3 has 14 residues. The CDR3 nucleotides are TGCAGCGTACTTGACGGGAGGGCCGTGGAGACCCAGTACTTC. Translated: CSVLDGRAVETQYF.

The V gene is TRBV4-1, the J gene TRBJ2-5; D might be TRBD1 (6 bases). The V end was cut by 1 base, the J end by 5 bases, with 8 bases between. The V gene's germline CDR1 is MGHRA and CDR2 YSYEKL. This CDR3 has 13 amino acids. The CDR3 bases are TGCGCCAGCAGCCAAGCTCAGGGGGAGACCCAGTACTTC. Protein sequence: CASSQAQGETQYF.

This clonotype came up many times. The J gene is TRBJ1-4, the V gene TRBV7-2, with a weak D call TRBD1 (5 bases). Germline V gene lookup returns CDR1 SGHTA and CDR2 FQGNSA. The V end was cut by 5 bases, the J end by 5 bases, with 12 bases between. The CDR3 length is 14 residues. DNA of the CDR3: TGTGCCAGCAGCCCCGGGAGACAGAATGAAAAACTGTTTTTT. Its translation is CASSPGRQNEKLFF. Variable domain in full (rest from reference TRBV7-2 and TRBJ1-4): GAGVSQSPSNKVTEKGKDVELRCDPISGHTALYWYRQSLGQGLEFLIYFQGNSAPDKSGLPSDRFSAERTGGSVSTLTIQRTQQEDSAVYLCASSPGRQNEKLFFGSGTQLSVL.

This clonotype was detected a few times. The V call is TRBV19, the J call TRBJ2-1, with TRBD2 identical over 9 bases. In germline, CDR1 is LNHDA, CDR2 SQIVND (reference sequence). Unmatched junction bases numbered 7, after V lost 7 bases and J lost 6 bases. The length of the CDR3 is 14 residues. In DNA, the CDR3 is TGTGCCAGTAACTGGCGGGAGGGGCCCAATGAGCAGTTCTTC. Its protein product is CASNWREGPNEQFF.

The chain links TRBV5-4 to TRBJ2-5; TRBD2 agrees at 10 bases. With 4 bases clipped from V and 4 bases from J, the junction kept 13 bases outside the gene matches. The CDR3 runs 17 residues. CDR1 is SGHNT, CDR2 YYREEE, per germline (reference sequence). CDR3 sequence (DNA): TGTGCCAGCAGCCGAGGGTCCCTAGCGGGAGAGCTAGAGACCCAGTACTTC. This codes for CASSRGSLAGELETQYF. Based on the CDR3 plus reference TRBV5-4 and TRBJ2-5, the full variable domain is ETGVTQSPTHLIKTRGQQVTLRCSSQSGHNTVSWYQQALGQGPQFIFQYYREEENGRGNFPPRFSGLQFPNYSSELNVNALELDDSALYLCASSRGSLAGELETQYFGPGTRLLVL.

The CDR3 protein is CASSSQPTGAQETQYF. The CDR3 nucleotides are TGCGCCAGCAGCTCCCAGCCGACAGGGGCCCAAGAGACCCAGTACTTC. This chain connects TRBV5-1 to TRBJ2-5, with 8 positions matching TRBD1. Germline lookup yields CDR1 SGHRS and CDR2 YFSETQ. Trimming took 3 bases from V and 1 from J; bases not matched to a gene: 8. The CDR3 contains 16 residues. The complete variable domain, with remaining parts taken from reference TRBV5-1 and TRBJ2-5, reads KAGVTQTPRYLIKTRGQQVTLSCSPISGHRSVSWYQQTPGQGLQFLFEYFSETQRNKGNFPGRFSGRQFSNSRSEMNVSTLELGDSALYLCASSSQPTGAQETQYFGPGTRLLVL.

This clonotype appeared a few times. V gene TRBV7-8 combines with J gene TRBJ1-1; perhaps TRBD1 as D (5 bases). Germline CDR1 and CDR2: SGHVS and FQNEAQ. The CDR3 totals 13 residues. Trimming cost V 4 bases and J 3 bases, with 9 bases left between them. The CDR3 nucleotides are TGTGCCAGCAGCTCAGGGTTTGACACTGAAGCTTTCTTT. Translating it yields CASSSGFDTEAFF.

This clonotype was counted a few times. The V gene is TRBV20-1, the J gene TRBJ2-7; D unclear. The length of the CDR3 is 15 residues. V was pared by 6 bases and J by 4 bases, with 22 bases between. The germline V gene has CDR1 DFQATT and CDR2 SNEGSKA (reference sequence). The CDR3 sequence is CSALSYPRLDYEQYF. The DNA for the CDR3 is TGCAGTGCCCTCTCCTATCCTCGGCTAGATTACGAGCAGTACTTC.

This clonotype was observed a few times. The rearrangement links TRBV7-2 to TRBJ2-5; D is possibly TRBD1 (6 bases). The V gene lost 6 bases and the J gene lost 2 bases, with 13 bases spanning the gap. Germline CDR1 is SGHTA and CDR2 is FQGNSA. The CDR3 runs to 14 residues. The CDR3 is CASRTDSLQETQYF. CDR3 DNA: TGTGCCAGCAGGACGGACAGCTTACAAGAGACCCAGTACTTC.

This chain connects TRBV20-1 to TRBJ2-2; D is tentatively TRBD1 or TRBD2 (5 bases each). Germline lookup yields CDR1 DFQATT and CDR2 SNEGSKA (reference sequence). The CDR3 is made up of 15 amino acids. The germline V and J ends were trimmed by 0 bases and 1 base, with 9 bases remaining between them. The CDR3 region is CSAREGTGNTGELFF. DNA for the CDR3: TGCAGTGCTAGAGAGGGGACGGGGAACACCGGGGAGCTGTTTTTT.

The V call is TRBV19, the J call TRBJ2-1; TRBD1 might be the D (5 bases). V dropped 2 bases and J dropped 9 bases, with 23 bases sitting between them. The CDR3 has 17 amino acids. Germline-derived CDR1 and CDR2 are LNHDA and SQIVND (reference sequence). The CDR3 region has the DNA TGTGCCAGTAGTATACCCCTCCCTACGCAGACTCAGGGTGAGCAGTTCTTC. Translating it yields CASSIPLPTQTQGEQFF. Using reference TRBV19 and TRBJ2-1 for the parts outside the CDR3, the full variable domain is DGGITQSPKYLFRKEGQNVTLSCEQNLNHDAMYWYRQDPGQGLRLIYYSQIVNDFQKGDIAEGYSVSREKKESFPLTVTSAQKNPTAFYLCASSIPLPTQTQGEQFFGPGTRLTVL.

This chain joins TRBV14 and TRBJ2-7; TRBD1 might be the D (6 bases). This CDR3 has 14 residues. In germline, CDR1 is SGHDN, CDR2 FVKESK. V gave up 0 bases and J gave up 6 bases, with 12 bases separating them. CDR3 sequence: CASSQEGAASEQYF. The CDR3 nucleotides are TGTGCCAGCAGCCAAGAGGGGGCGGCTTCCGAGCAGTACTTC.

V is TRBV6-1 and J is TRBJ2-1; no reliable D call. V was cut by 8 bases and J by 7 bases, with 27 bases left in between. The CDR3 contains 17 residues. CDR1 is MNHNS, CDR2 SASEGT, per germline. The CDR3 loop reads CASLKGSIFNMYNEQFF. CDR3 coding DNA: TGTGCCAGCCTCAAAGGCAGCATCTTTAACATGTATAATGAGCAGTTCTTC.

The rearrangement uses TRBV20-1 and TRBJ2-7; perhaps TRBD1 as D (6 bases). The CDR3 consists of 14 residues. The V and J ends lost 4 bases and 6 bases respectively, with 19 bases between them. Germline V lookup: CDR1 DFQATT, CDR2 SNEGSKA (reference sequence). CDR3 coding DNA: TGCAGTGCTACACAGGGTGTGGGGACCCGCGAGCAGTACTTC. Translated: CSATQGVGTREQYF.

This clonotype has a handful of counts. The chain recombines TRBV20-1 with TRBJ2-2; no firm D call. There are 14 residues in the CDR3. Trimming removed 1 base at V and 0 bases at J, with 6 bases between. Looked up from germline, CDR1 is DFQATT and CDR2 is SNEGSKA (reference sequence). Here the CDR3 reads CSARVGSNTGELFF. CDR3 DNA sequence: TGCAGTGCTAGAGTGGGTTCGAACACCGGGGAGCTGTTTTTT.